Shown below are 30 T cell receptor beta chains from a single sample sequenced in a study of blood T cell repertoires in COVID-19. Assay: immunoSEQ multiplex PCR; the TCRdb copy retains only in-frame clones and omits some. The sample includes under 300,000 clones, more than 60% of them seen just once. The sequencing input was peripheral blood. Receptor source: a woman in her thirties or forties with active or convalescent COVID-19.

V is TRBV5-4 and J is TRBJ2-7; D is possibly TRBD2 (6 bases). The germline CDR1 and CDR2 sequences are SGHNT and YYREEE (reference sequence). The CDR3 runs 16 residues. The CDR3 region is CASSLGGEVYSKEQYV. CDR3 coding DNA: TGTGCCAGCAGTTTGGGCGGGGAGGTATATTCAAAAGAGCAGTACGTC.

Details on this clone: The junction departs from germline at one end; a sequencing error may be responsible. This chain connects TRBV7-7 to TRBJ2-2, with 13 bases identical to TRBD2. Looked up from germline, CDR1 is SSHAT and CDR2 is FNYEAQ (reference sequence). CDR3 length equals 17 residues. CDR3 residues: CASSQTTSGGATGELFF. In DNA, the CDR3 is TGTGCTAGCAGCCAAACAACTAGCGGGGGGGCCACCGGGGAGCTGTTTTTT.

The gene calls are TRBV19 and TRBJ1-2; TRBD1 matches at 11 bases. J lost 4 bases, V lost 6 bases, and 7 bases had no gene match. Germline loops: CDR1 LNHDA, CDR2 SQIVND (reference sequence). This CDR3 comprises 15 residues. CDR3 coding DNA: TGTGCCAGTAGGACGGACAGGGGGCTAGGCTATGGCTACACCTTC. It yields the protein CASRTDRGLGYGYTF.

The V call is TRBV7-2, the J call TRBJ1-4; the match to TRBD1 covers 7 bases. There are 14 residues in the CDR3. Germline V gene lookup returns CDR1 SGHTA and CDR2 FQGNSA. J lost 5 bases, V lost 5 bases, and 5 bases had no gene match. The CDR3 region has the DNA TGTGCCAGCAGCCCTCGACAGGGAAATGAAAAACTGTTTTTT. Its translation: CASSPRQGNEKLFF.

V and J are TRBV5-1 and TRBJ2-7, with 10 bases that match TRBD1. Germline V gene data show CDR1 as SGHRS and CDR2 as YFSETQ. This CDR3 comprises 14 residues. The ends lost 4 bases at V and 2 bases at J; junction bases unmatched: 3. The CDR3 bases are TGCGCCAGCAGCACCGGACAGGGGGCCTACGAGCAGTACGTC. Its translation: CASSTGQGAYEQYV.

V and J are TRBV18 and TRBJ2-4; a possible D gene is TRBD1 (6 bases). Trimming took 1 base from V and 7 from J, leaving 14 bases between them. Germline-derived CDR1 and CDR2 are KGHSH and LQKENI. The CDR3 sequence is 15 residues long. The CDR3 sequence is CASSPQSGRGNIQYF. The DNA for the CDR3 is TGTGCCAGCTCACCACAGTCGGGCAGGGGCAACATTCAGTACTTC.

About this clone: At one end, the junction sequence differs from germline, possibly due to a read error. V is TRBV7-7 and J is TRBJ2-1, with 7 bases fitting TRBD1. The CDR3 runs to 15 residues. Germline assignment: CDR1 SSHAT and CDR2 FNYEAQ (reference sequence). This CDR3 is CASSRGGQGYNEQFF. CDR3 in DNA: TGTGCTAGCAGCCGAGGGGGCCAGGGCTACAATGAGCAGTTCTTC.

This chain joins TRBV14 and TRBJ1-2, with 9 positions matching TRBD1. CDR3 length: 15 residues. V lost 4 bases and J lost 6; bases outside the gene matches: 9. Germline V gene data show CDR1 as SGHDN and CDR2 as FVKESK. The CDR3 sequence: CASSPLQGARNGYTF. The CDR3 bases are TGTGCCAGCAGCCCCCTACAGGGGGCGAGGAATGGCTACACCTTC.

The chain carries TRBV10-3 and TRBJ2-1; 14 positions match TRBD2. Germline values: CDR1 ENHRY, CDR2 SYGVKD. The CDR3 loop spans 20 amino acids. V gave up 2 bases and J gave up 0 bases; unmatched junction bases: 9. CDR3 sequence reads: CAISEPGLAGGRNSYNEQFF. Written as DNA, the CDR3 is TGTGCCATCAGTGAGCCTGGACTAGCGGGGGGCCGGAACTCCTACAATGAGCAGTTCTTC.

V and J are TRBV30 and TRBJ1-3; D gene ambiguous. Deletions cut 2 bases from V and 3 bases from J, with 8 bases between. The CDR3 loop spans 13 amino acids. The V gene's germline CDR1 is GTSNPN and CDR2 SVGIG (reference sequence). CDR3 nucleotide sequence: TGTGCCTGGAGTTCAACGAGTGGAAACACCATATATTTT. Its protein is CAWSSTSGNTIYF.

The CDR3 here is CASSPSRNNQPQHF. The CDR3 nucleotides are TGTGCCAGCTCACCCTCCAGGAACAATCAGCCCCAGCATTTT. This chain connects TRBV18 to TRBJ1-5; D remains ambiguous. There are 14 residues in the CDR3. V shed 3 bases and J shed 3 bases, with 9 bases lying between them. Germline loops: CDR1 KGHSH, CDR2 LQKENI.

Comment on this clone: The same CDR3 can be traced to other DNA sequences in this sample. The genes are TRBV5-4 and TRBJ2-5, with D unresolved. The V and J ends lost 0 bases and 4 bases respectively, with 7 bases between them. Per germline, CDR1 SGHNT and CDR2 YYREEE (reference sequence). The CDR3 runs 13 residues. CDR3 coding DNA: TGTGCCAGCAGCTTGGCCGGTAGAGAGACCCAGTACTTC. Protein: CASSLAGRETQYF.

V usage is TRBV28 and J usage is TRBJ1-2; 10 bases line up with TRBD1. The CDR3 contains 15 residues. From germline, CDR1 is MDHEN and CDR2 SYDVKM. The V and J ends lost 3 bases and 2 bases, in that order; junction bases with no gene match: 3. The CDR3 nucleotides are TGTGCCAGCAGTTTGACAGGGGGCGGGAACTATGGCTACACCTTC. Protein: CASSLTGGGNYGYTF.

The chain is built from TRBV28 and TRBJ2-3; 11 bases are shared with TRBD2. Unmatched junction bases numbered 6, after V lost 6 bases and J lost 7 bases. This CDR3 comprises 14 residues. Germline lookup yields CDR1 MDHEN and CDR2 SYDVKM. CDR3 region: CASRNSGGAYTQYF. The CDR3 nucleotides are TGTGCCAGCAGGAATAGCGGGGGGGCTTATACGCAGTATTTT.

This clone appeared once. The V and J genes are TRBV7-9 and TRBJ1-2; D may be TRBD1 (5 bases). Germline V lookup: CDR1 SEHNR, CDR2 FQNEAQ (reference sequence). This CDR3 spans 13 amino acids. V shed 1 base and J shed 13 bases, with 16 bases lying between them. As DNA, the CDR3 is TGTGCCAGCAGCTTAGAGAGACAGCCTCCTAGCACCTTC. Encoded protein: CASSLERQPPSTF.

This rearrangement joins TRBV29-1 to TRBJ1-2; D gene uncertain. The length of the CDR3 is 12 residues. Deletions cut 4 bases from V and 4 bases from J, with 10 bases between. Germline V CDR1 and CDR2: SQVTM, ANQGSEA. This CDR3 reads CSVVEGGYGYTF. CDR3 coding DNA: TGCAGCGTTGTCGAGGGTGGCTATGGCTACACCTTC.

This clone was detected many times. The J gene is TRBJ1-2, the V gene TRBV14, with 7 bases matching TRBD1. This CDR3 spans 14 amino acids. Germline lookup yields CDR1 SGHDN and CDR2 FVKESK. V shed 0 bases and J 5 bases; nucleotides not matched to a gene: 3. In nucleotides, the CDR3 is TGTGCCAGCAGCCAAGAACAGGGGAAGTATGGCTACACCTTC. Amino acids: CASSQEQGKYGYTF.

The V and J genes are TRBV9 and TRBJ1-4, with a tentative D call TRBD1 (5 bases). The V end lost 1 base, the J end lost 3 bases, and 10 bases lay between the germline ends. CDR1 is SGDLS, CDR2 YYNGEE, per germline. CDR3 length: 15 amino acids. The CDR3 reads CASSVSGRSNEKLFF. The CDR3 coding sequence is TGTGCCAGCAGCGTATCAGGGCGGTCTAATGAAAAACTGTTTTTT.

The J gene is TRBJ1-1, the V gene TRBV7-9, with a tentative D call TRBD1 (6 bases). This CDR3 has 14 amino acids. The ends were cut back, 2 bases at V and 5 bases at J, with 12 bases in the middle. From germline, CDR1 is SEHNR and CDR2 FQNEAQ (reference sequence). CDR3: CASSLMGAGTEAFF. The CDR3, as DNA: TGTGCCAGCAGCTTAATGGGGGCAGGGACTGAAGCTTTCTTT.

The J gene is TRBJ1-1, the V gene TRBV14; no definite D call. The CDR3 totals 12 residues. V was shortened by 6 bases and J by 11 bases, with 16 bases between the two germline ends. In germline, CDR1 is SGHDN, CDR2 FVKESK. The CDR3 DNA reads TGTGCCAGCAGGCTCGGAGGCCTGGGGGCTTTCTTT. It is translated as CASRLGGLGAFF.

The chain joins TRBV21-1 to TRBJ1-1; TRBD1 is taken as the D call from the table, unchecked against the DNA. TRBV21-1 is termed a pseudogene. The CDR3 has 19 residues. The CDR3 loop is CASSKDIPDRGKLDTEAFF. The CDR3 nucleotides read TGTGCCAGCAGCAAAGATATTCCTGACAGGGGGAAATTGGACACTGAAGCTTTCTTT.

V gene TRBV10-3 combines with J gene TRBJ2-1, with D perhaps TRBD1 (5 bases). Trimming took off 8 bases at V and 0 bases at J, with 14 bases between the two ends. The germline gives CDR1 ENHRY, CDR2 SYGVKD. This CDR3 contains 15 residues. Here the CDR3 DNA reads TGTGCCATCGTGGGTGGGGCAAGCTCCTACAATGAGCAGTTCTTC. Its protein product is CAIVGGASSYNEQFF.

V is TRBV5-4 and J is TRBJ2-1, with 7 positions matching TRBD2. The CDR3 contains 13 residues. V trimming: 0 bases; J trimming: 13 bases; junction bases outside the gene matches: 7. Germline CDR1 SGHNT, CDR2 YYREEE (reference sequence). The CDR3 reads CASSLVGGDGQFF. The CDR3 nucleotides read TGTGCCAGCAGCTTGGTGGGGGGGGACGGTCAGTTCTTC. Using reference TRBV5-4 and TRBJ2-1 for the parts outside the CDR3, the full variable domain is ETGVTQSPTHLIKTRGQQVTLRCSSQSGHNTVSWYQQALGQGPQFIFQYYREEENGRGNFPPRFSGLQFPNYSSELNVNALELDDSALYLCASSLVGGDGQFFGPGTRLTVL.

The chain joins TRBV5-6 to TRBJ2-1, with 13 bases fitting TRBD2. The CDR3 is 17 residues long. Germline V gene lookup returns CDR1 SGHDT and CDR2 YYEEEE. The junction had 11 bases not matched to a gene; V was cut back by 3 bases and J by 8 bases. The CDR3 here is CASSSPGLAGKGDEQFF. The CDR3 coding sequence is TGTGCCAGCAGCTCCCCGGGACTAGCGGGGAAGGGGGATGAGCAGTTCTTC.

This clone turned up a few times. This chain connects TRBV5-1 to TRBJ2-2, with 9 bases lining up with TRBD1. V shed 4 bases and J 5 bases; nucleotides not matched to a gene: 6. Germline V lookup: CDR1 SGHRS, CDR2 YFSETQ. The CDR3 totals 15 residues. In nucleotides, the CDR3 is TGCGCCAGCAGCGACAGGACAGGGGAGACCGGGGAGCTGTTTTTT. Its protein is CASSDRTGETGELFF.

J is TRBJ2-1 and V is TRBV11-3; 14 bases fit TRBD2. The CDR3 loop spans 15 amino acids. Germline values: CDR1 SGHNT, CDR2 YENEEA. The V segment lost 5 bases and the J segment 9 bases; nucleotides outside the gene matches: 6. CDR3 residues: CASSRRTSGGSEQFF. CDR3 in DNA: TGTGCCAGCAGCCGAAGGACTAGCGGGGGGAGTGAGCAGTTCTTC.

V and J are TRBV29-1 and TRBJ2-7, with 7 bases fitting TRBD1. Germline V lookup: CDR1 SQVTM, CDR2 ANQGSEA. This CDR3 is 13 amino acids long. With V trimmed by 1 base and J by 5 bases, 5 bases remained unmatched. The CDR3 DNA reads TGCAGCGTTGAAGGACAGGGAAGGGACGAGCAGTACTTC. This sequence encodes CSVEGQGRDEQYF.

The chain recombines TRBV13 with TRBJ2-1; 10 bases are a match to TRBD2. CDR3 size: 14 residues. The germline gives CDR1 PRHDT, CDR2 FYEKMQ (reference sequence). The V gene end was trimmed by 7 bases and the J gene end by 10 bases; junction bases not matched to a gene: 10. The CDR3 sequence: CASTKRGGREEQFF. In nucleotides, the CDR3 is TGTGCCAGCACGAAGCGGGGGGGCCGGGAGGAGCAGTTCTTC.

The chain is built from TRBV7-2 and TRBJ1-6, with D perhaps matching TRBD1 (5 bases). Germline lookup yields CDR1 SGHTA and CDR2 FQGNSA. The ends were cut back, 4 bases at V and 3 bases at J, with 10 bases in the middle. The CDR3 loop spans 15 amino acids. CDR3 nucleotides: TGTGCCAGCAGCTCGGGACTGAACTATAATTCACCCCTCCACTTT. It specifies CASSSGLNYNSPLHF.

The table lists this clone with a few counts. The V and J genes are TRBV6-5 and TRBJ1-2; the D is unclear. There are 14 residues in the CDR3. Germline V gives CDR1 MNHEY, CDR2 SVGAGI. V lost 7 bases, J lost 4 bases, and 16 bases lay in between. CDR3 loop: CASTRLPEAYGYTF. For the CDR3, the DNA is TGTGCCAGCACTCGGCTCCCCGAGGCCTATGGCTACACCTTC.